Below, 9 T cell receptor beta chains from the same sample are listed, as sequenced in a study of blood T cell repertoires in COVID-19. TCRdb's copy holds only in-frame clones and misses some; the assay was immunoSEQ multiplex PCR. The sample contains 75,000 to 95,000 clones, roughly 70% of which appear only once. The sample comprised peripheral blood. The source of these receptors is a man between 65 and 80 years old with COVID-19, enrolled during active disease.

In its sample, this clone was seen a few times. The CDR3 loop is CASSSAGVVTEAFF. The DNA for the CDR3 is TGTGCCAGCAGCTCGGCGGGGGTCGTAACTGAAGCTTTCTTT. The chain uses TRBV7-9 and TRBJ1-1, with D tentatively TRBD1 (5 bases). This CDR3 is 14 amino acids long. V was trimmed by 4 bases and J by 5 bases, leaving 14 bases between them. The V gene's germline CDR1 is SEHNR and CDR2 FQNEAQ (reference sequence).

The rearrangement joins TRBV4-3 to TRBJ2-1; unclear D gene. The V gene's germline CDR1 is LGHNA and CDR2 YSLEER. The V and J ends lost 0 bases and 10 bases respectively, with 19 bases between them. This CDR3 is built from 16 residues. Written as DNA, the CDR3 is TGCGCCAGCAGCCAAGATCCCACACCGCCGACCGGGGAGCAGTTCTTC. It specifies CASSQDPTPPTGEQFF.

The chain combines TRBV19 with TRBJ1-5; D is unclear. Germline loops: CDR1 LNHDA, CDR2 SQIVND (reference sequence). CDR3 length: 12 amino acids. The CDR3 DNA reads TGTGCGTCGAGTTATAGCAATCAGCCCCAGCATTTT. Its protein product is CASSYSNQPQHF.

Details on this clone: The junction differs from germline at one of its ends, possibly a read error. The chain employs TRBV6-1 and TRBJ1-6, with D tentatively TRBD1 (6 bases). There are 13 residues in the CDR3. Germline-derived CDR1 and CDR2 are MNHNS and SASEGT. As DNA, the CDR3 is TGTGCCAGCAGTGAAAGAGGGGGACCTCCCCCCCACTTT. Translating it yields CASSERGGPPPHF.

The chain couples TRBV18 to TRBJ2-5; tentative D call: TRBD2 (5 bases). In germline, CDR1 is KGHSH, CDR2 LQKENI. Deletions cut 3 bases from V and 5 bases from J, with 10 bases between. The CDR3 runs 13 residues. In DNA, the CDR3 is TGTGCCAGCTCACCGGGGAGCGACGAGACCCAGTACTTC. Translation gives CASSPGSDETQYF.

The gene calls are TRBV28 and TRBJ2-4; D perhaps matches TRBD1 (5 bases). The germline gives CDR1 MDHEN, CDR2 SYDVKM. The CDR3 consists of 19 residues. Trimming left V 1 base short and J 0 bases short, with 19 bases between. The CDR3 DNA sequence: TGTGCCAGCAGTTTATCGGGCTCAAGGGGAACCCTAGCCAAAAACATTCAGTACTTC. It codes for CASSLSGSRGTLAKNIQYF.

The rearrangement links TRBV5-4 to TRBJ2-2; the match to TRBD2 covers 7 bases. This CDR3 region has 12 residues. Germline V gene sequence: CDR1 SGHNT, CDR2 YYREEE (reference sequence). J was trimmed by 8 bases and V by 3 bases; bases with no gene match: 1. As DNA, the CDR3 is TGTGCCAGCAGCTCGCGGGGGGGGGAGCTGTTTTTT. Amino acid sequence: CASSSRGGELFF.

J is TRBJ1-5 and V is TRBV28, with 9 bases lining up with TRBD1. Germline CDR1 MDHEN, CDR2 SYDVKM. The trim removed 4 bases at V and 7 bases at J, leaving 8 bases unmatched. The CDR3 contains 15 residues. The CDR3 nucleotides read TGTGCCAGCAGTTCACAGGGGGCGTTACGGCAGCCCCAGCATTTT. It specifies CASSSQGALRQPQHF.

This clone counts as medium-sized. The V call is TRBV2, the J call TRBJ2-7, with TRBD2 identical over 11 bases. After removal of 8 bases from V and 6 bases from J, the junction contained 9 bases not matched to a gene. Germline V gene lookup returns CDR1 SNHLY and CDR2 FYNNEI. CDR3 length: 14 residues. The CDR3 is CASYSGRGYLEQYF. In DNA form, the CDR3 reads TGTGCCAGCTATAGCGGGAGGGGGTATCTCGAGCAGTACTTC. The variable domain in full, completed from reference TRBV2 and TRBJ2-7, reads EPEVTQTPSHQVTQMGQEVILRCVPISNHLYFYWYRQILGQKVEFLVSFYNNEISEKSEIFDDQFSVERPDGSNFTLKIRSTKLEDSAMYFCASYSGRGYLEQYFGPGTRLTVT.